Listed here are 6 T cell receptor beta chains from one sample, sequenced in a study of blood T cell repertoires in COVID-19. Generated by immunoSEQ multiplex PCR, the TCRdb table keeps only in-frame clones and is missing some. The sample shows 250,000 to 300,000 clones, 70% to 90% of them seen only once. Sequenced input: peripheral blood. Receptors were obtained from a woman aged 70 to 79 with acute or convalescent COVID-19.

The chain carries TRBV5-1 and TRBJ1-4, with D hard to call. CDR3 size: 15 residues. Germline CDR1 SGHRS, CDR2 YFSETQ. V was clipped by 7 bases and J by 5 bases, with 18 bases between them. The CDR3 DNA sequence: TGCGCCAGCGGACTGCTCGGGCGTCCGAATGAAAAACTGTTTTTT. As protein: CASGLLGRPNEKLFF.

In DNA form, the CDR3 reads TGTGCCGGGAGTCGGACAGCTCAAGAGACCCAGTACTTC. The encoded protein is CAGSRTAQETQYF. The chain has TRBV6-5 and TRBJ2-5; D possibly corresponds to TRBD1 (6 bases). Per germline, CDR1 MNHEY and CDR2 SVGAGI. This CDR3 has 13 amino acids. Between the trimmed V and J ends, which lost 11 bases and 2 bases, there was a span of 15 bases.

CDR3 DNA sequence: TGTGCCTGGAGCACCGGGACTAGCGGGCAGACCCAGTACTTC. Translated: CAWSTGTSGQTQYF. This chain uses TRBV30 with TRBJ2-5; TRBD2 matches at 12 bases. V was pared by 3 bases and J by 6 bases, with 5 bases of the junction left unmatched. The CDR3 consists of 14 residues. Germline loops: CDR1 GTSNPN, CDR2 SVGIG (reference sequence). Together with reference TRBV30 and TRBJ2-5, the CDR3 gives the full variable domain: SQTIHQWPATLVQPVGSPLSLECTVEGTSNPNLYWYRQAAGRGLQLLFYSVGIGQISSEVPQNLSASRPQDRQFILSSKKLLLSDSGFYLCAWSTGTSGQTQYFGPGTRLLVL.

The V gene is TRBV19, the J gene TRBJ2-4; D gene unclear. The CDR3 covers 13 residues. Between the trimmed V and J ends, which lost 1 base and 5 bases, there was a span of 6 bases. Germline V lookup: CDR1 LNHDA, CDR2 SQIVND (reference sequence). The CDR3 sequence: CASSIGTENIQYF. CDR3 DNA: TGTGCCAGTAGTATAGGAACGGAAAACATTCAGTACTTC.

This CDR3 is CASRGLGRRGGPYGYTF. CDR3 nucleotides: TGTGCCAGTAGAGGTTTGGGACGTAGGGGAGGACCGTATGGCTACACCTTC. The rearrangement joins TRBV19 to TRBJ1-2; possibly TRBD1 for D (5 bases). Germline values: CDR1 LNHDA, CDR2 SQIVND (reference sequence). V gave up 6 bases and J gave up 5 bases, with 25 bases separating them. The CDR3 extends over 17 amino acids.

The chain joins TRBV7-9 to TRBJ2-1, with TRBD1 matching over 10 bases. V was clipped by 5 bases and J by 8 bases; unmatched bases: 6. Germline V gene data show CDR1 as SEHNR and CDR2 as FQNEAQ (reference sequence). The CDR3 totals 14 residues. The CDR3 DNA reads TGTGCCAGCAGCGCAGACAGGGGGCTCGATGAGCAGTTCTTC. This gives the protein CASSADRGLDEQFF.